This T cell receptor (beta chain) emerged from a study of control samples from healthy donors and cancer patients. Clones were read by immunoSEQ multiplex PCR, and TCRdb kept only the in-frame ones, dropping some. This sample has 150,000 to 200,000 clones, with 88% found just once. The germline gives CDR1 GTSNPN, CDR2 SVGIG (reference sequence). The CDR3 has 15 residues. The trim removed 1 base at V and 5 bases at J, leaving 6 bases unmatched. The chain couples TRBV30 to TRBJ1-5; 9 bases fit TRBD1. The clonotype comes from a man in his late teens or twenties in good health. Source material: blood. The CDR3 region is CAWSGGQGIYQPQHF. The CDR3 DNA reads TGTGCCTGGAGTGGCGGACAGGGGATATATCAGCCCCAGCATTTT.